The TCR beta chain under discussion was sequenced for a study of T-cell memory formation after mild COVID-19. Background on the study: TCR clusters showed largely donor specificity. Study-level results: A second wave expanding day 15 to 37 was CD4+-biased; contracting clones were balanced.

5'RACE with constant-segment primers yielded barcoded, UMI-tagged TCR alpha and TCR beta cDNA libraries. MiXCR was run by TCRdb on the 5' RACE reads, yielding one entry per CDR3 protein. The sample records 300,000 or so distinct CDR3 sequences, roughly 16% being singletons. This clonotype was seen a few times. Its antigen is unknown. The CDR3 is 15 residues long. Germline CDR1 reads SGHDT; CDR2 reads YYEEEE. V lost 3 bases and J lost 1, with 13 bases in between. The sequenced sample consisted of PBMCs or a T cell subset sorted from them (not recorded which). The chain is built from TRBV5-6 and TRBJ1-1; D ambiguous. The receptor's source is a young man who had mild COVID-19 (a few samples of this study predate the infection). Cell type and time point are not known. CDR3 sequence: CASSSPPGPNTEAFF. DNA of the CDR3: TGTGCCAGCAGCTCTCCCCCTGGACCGAACACTGAAGCTTTCTTT.